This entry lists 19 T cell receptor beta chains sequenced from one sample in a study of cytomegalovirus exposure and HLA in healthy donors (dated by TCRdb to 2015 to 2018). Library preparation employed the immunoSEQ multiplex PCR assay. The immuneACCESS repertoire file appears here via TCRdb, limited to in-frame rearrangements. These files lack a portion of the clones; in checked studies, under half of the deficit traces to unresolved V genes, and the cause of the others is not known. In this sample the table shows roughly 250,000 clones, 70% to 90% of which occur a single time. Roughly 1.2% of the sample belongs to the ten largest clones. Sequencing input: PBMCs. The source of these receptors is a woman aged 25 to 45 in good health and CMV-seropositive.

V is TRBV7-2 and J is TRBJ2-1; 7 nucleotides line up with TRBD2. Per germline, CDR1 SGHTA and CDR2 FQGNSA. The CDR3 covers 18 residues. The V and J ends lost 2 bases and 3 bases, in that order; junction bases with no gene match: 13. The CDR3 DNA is TGTGCCAGCAGCTTATATCCCCTGGCCAGCGGGGTCTACAATGAGCAGTTCTTC. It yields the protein CASSLYPLASGVYNEQFF.

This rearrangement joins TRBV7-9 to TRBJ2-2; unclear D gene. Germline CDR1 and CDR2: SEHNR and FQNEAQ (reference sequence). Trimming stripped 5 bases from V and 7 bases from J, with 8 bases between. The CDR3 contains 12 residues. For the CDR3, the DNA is TGTGCCAGCAGCGCCACAAGCGGGGAGCTGTTTTTT. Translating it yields CASSATSGELFF.

The CDR3 DNA reads TGTGCCAGCAGCTTACTCGCGGGAGTTGGAGTTTTCTACAATGAGCAGTTCTTC. Translation: CASSLLAGVGVFYNEQFF. The V call is TRBV7-3, the J call TRBJ2-1; the match to TRBD2 covers 7 bases. The germline V gene encodes CDR1 SGHTA and CDR2 FQGTGA. The CDR3 extends over 18 amino acids. With 2 bases clipped from V and 3 bases from J, the junction kept 13 bases outside the gene matches.

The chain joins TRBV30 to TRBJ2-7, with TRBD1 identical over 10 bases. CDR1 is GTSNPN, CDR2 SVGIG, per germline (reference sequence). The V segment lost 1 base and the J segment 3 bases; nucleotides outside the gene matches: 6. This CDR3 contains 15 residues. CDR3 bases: TGTGCCTGGAGTGCCCCGGGACAGGGGATCTACGAGCAGTACTTC. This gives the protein CAWSAPGQGIYEQYF.

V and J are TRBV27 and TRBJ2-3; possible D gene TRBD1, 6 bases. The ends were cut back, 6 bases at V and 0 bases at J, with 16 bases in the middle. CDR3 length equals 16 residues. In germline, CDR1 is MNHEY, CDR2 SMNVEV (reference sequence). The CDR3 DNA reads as TGTGCCAGCAGCAATCGGACAGCCCGAAGCACAGATACGCAGTATTTT. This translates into CASSNRTARSTDTQYF.

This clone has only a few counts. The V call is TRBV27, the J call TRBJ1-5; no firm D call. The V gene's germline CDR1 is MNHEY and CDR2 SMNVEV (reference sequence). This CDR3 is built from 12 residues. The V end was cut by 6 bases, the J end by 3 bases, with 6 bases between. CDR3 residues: CASRQYNQPQHF. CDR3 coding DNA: TGTGCCAGCAGACAGTACAATCAGCCCCAGCATTTT.

This CDR3 is CASSLRMAGGPGELFF. The CDR3 DNA reads TGTGCCAGCAGTTTGAGGATGGCGGGAGGCCCCGGGGAGCTGTTTTTT. This chain uses TRBV27 with TRBJ2-2, with 8 bases fitting TRBD2. The germline V gene encodes CDR1 MNHEY and CDR2 SMNVEV (reference sequence). The V segment lost 3 bases and the J segment 6 bases; nucleotides outside the gene matches: 9. The CDR3 runs to 16 residues.

The chain's CDR3 is CASSGTGVFVQYF. The CDR3 DNA is TGTGCCAGCAGCGGGACAGGAGTGTTTGTGCAGTACTTC. The chain uses TRBV7-9 and TRBJ2-7; 8 bases map to TRBD1. With 5 bases clipped from V and 9 bases from J, the junction kept 9 bases outside the gene matches. The CDR3 has 13 residues. The germline CDR1 and CDR2 sequences are SEHNR and FQNEAQ (reference sequence).

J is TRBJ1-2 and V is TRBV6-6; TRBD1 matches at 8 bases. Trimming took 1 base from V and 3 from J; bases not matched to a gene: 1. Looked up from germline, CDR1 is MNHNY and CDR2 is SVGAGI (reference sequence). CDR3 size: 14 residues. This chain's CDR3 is CASSYLQGDYGYTF. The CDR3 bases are TGTGCCAGCAGTTACTTACAGGGGGACTATGGCTACACCTTC.

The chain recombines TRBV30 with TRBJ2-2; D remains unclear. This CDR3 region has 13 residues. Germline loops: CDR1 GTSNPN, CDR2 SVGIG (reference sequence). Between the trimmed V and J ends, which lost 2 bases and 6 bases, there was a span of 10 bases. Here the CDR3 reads CAWSPFEAGELFF. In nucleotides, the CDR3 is TGTGCCTGGAGTCCGTTTGAGGCCGGGGAGCTGTTTTTT.

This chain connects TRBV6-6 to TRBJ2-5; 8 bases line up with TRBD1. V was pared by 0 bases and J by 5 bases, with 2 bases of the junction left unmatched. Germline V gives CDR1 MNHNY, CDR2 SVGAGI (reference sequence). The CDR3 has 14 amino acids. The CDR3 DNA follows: TGTGCCAGCAGTTACTCAGGACAGGGCGAGACCCAGTACTTC. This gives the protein CASSYSGQGETQYF.

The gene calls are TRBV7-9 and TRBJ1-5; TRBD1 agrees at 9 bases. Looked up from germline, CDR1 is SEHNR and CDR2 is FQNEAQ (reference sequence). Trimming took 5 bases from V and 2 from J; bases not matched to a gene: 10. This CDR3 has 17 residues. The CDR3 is CASSNRGQGSGNQPQHF. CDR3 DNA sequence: TGTGCCAGCAGCAACCGGGGACAGGGAAGCGGCAATCAGCCCCAGCATTTT.

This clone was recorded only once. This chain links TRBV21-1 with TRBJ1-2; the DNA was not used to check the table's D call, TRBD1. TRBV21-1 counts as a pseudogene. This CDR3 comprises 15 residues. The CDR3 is CASSKEGDREGGYTF. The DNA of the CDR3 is TGTGCCAGCAGCAAAGAAGGGGACAGGGAGGGTGGCTACACCTTC.

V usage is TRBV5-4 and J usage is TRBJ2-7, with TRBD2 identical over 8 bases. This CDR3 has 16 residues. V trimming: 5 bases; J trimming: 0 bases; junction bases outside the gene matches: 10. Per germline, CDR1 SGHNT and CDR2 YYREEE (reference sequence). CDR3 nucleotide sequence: TGTGCCAGCAGATTAATAGCGGGGCAGTCCTCCTACGAGCAGTACTTC. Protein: CASRLIAGQSSYEQYF.

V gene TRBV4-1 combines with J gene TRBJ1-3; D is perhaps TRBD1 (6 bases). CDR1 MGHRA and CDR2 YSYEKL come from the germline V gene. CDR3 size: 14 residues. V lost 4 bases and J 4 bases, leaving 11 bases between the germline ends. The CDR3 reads CASSPRTVGNTIYF. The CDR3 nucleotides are TGCGCCAGCAGCCCCCGGACAGTCGGAAACACCATATATTTT.

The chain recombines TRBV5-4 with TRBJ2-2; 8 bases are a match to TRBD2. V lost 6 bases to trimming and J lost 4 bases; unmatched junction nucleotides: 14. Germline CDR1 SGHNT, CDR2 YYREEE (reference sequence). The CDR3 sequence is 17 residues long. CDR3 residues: CASTRSSGSLGTGELFF. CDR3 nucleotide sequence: TGTGCCAGCACCCGATCGAGCGGGAGTCTTGGCACCGGGGAGCTGTTTTTT.

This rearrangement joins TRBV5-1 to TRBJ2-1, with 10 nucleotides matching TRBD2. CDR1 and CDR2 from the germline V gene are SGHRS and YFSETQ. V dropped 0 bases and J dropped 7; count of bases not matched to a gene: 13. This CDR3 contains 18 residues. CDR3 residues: CASSLVFNPSGSLNEQFF. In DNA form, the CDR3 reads TGCGCCAGCAGCTTGGTTTTCAATCCTAGCGGGAGCTTAAATGAGCAGTTCTTC.

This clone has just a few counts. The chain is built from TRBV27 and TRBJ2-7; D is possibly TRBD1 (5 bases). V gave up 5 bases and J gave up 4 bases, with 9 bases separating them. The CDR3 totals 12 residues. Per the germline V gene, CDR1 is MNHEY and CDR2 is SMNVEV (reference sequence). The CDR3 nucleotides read TGTGCCAGCAGTGAAACAGGTTACGAGCAGTACTTC. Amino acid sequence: CASSETGYEQYF.

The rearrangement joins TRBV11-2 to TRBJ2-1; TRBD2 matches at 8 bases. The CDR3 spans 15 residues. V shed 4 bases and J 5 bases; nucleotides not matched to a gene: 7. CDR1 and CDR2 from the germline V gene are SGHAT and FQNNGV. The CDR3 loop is CASSSPAGENNEQFF. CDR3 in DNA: TGTGCCAGCAGCTCCCCAGCGGGGGAGAACAATGAGCAGTTCTTC.